The subject of this entry is one TCR beta chain. The data derive from a study of T cell repertoires in ileal Crohn's disease. In the study overall: Median disease duration was about eight years; 35% smoked at surgery.

TCRdb's table, derived via immunoSEQ multiplex PCR, lists solely in-frame clones and lacks some. The sample includes roughly 4,400 clones, around 75% of them seen just once. Trimming left V 1 base short and J 2 bases short, with 11 bases between. The CDR3 runs 15 residues. This TCR was recovered from an adult with Crohn's disease. Sequencing used ileal tissue. The V call is TRBV5-3, the J call TRBJ2-3; weak D call: TRBD2 (6 bases). TRBV5-3 is an open reading frame whose function is uncertain. CDR3 residues: CARSLRLAITDTQYF. The CDR3 DNA sequence: TGTGCCAGAAGCTTGAGGCTAGCGATCACAGATACGCAGTATTTT.